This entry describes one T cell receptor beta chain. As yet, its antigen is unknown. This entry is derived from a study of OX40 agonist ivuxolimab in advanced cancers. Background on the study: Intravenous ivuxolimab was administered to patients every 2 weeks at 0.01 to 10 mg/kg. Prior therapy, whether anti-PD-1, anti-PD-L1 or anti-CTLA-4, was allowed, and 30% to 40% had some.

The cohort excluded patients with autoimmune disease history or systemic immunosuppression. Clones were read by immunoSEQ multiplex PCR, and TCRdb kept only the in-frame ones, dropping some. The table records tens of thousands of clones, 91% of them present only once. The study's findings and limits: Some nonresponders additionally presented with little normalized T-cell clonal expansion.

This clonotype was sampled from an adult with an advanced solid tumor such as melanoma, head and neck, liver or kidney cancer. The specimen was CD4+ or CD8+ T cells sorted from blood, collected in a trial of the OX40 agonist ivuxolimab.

The CDR3 region is CASSYGQGRMNTEAFF. The CDR3 DNA follows: TGTGCCAGCAGTTACGGACAGGGAAGGATGAACACTGAAGCTTTCTTT. J is TRBJ1-1 and V is TRBV27, with 8 bases fitting TRBD1. Per germline, CDR1 MNHEY and CDR2 SMNVEV (reference sequence). CDR3 size: 16 residues. Losses at the gene ends were 4 bases for V and 0 bases for J; bases not matched to a gene: 7.